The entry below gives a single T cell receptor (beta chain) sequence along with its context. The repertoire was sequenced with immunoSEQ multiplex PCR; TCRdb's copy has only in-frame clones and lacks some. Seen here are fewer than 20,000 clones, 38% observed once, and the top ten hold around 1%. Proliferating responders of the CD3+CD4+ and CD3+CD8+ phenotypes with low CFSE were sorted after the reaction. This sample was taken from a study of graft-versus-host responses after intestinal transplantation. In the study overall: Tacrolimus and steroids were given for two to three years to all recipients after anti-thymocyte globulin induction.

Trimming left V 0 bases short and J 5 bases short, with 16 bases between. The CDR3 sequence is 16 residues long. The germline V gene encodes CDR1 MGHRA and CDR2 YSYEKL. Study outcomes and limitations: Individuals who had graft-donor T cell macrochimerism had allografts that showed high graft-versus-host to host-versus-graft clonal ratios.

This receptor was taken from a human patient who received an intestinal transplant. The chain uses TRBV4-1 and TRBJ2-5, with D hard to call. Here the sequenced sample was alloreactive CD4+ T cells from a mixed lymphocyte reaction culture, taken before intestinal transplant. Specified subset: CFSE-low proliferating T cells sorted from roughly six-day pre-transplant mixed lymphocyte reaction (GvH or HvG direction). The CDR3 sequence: CASSQDLVRSGETQYF. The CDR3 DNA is TGCGCCAGCAGCCAAGATCTCGTAAGGTCTGGGGAGACCCAGTACTTC.